The sample holds one count of the clone carrying this TCR beta chain. These data originate in a study of T cell changes during pregnancy in multiple sclerosis. Trimming took 2 bases from V and 0 from J, leaving 11 bases between them. This CDR3 is built from 16 residues. CDR1 and CDR2 from the germline V gene are LNHDA and SQIVND (reference sequence). Clones were sequenced by immunoSEQ multiplex PCR, and TCRdb holds only the in-frame ones, with some missing. The sample lists some 60,000 clones; approximately 90% were seen once. Specimen: peripheral blood, collected in the second trimester of pregnancy. The V call is TRBV19, the J call TRBJ1-5, with unresolved D. This sequence originates from a female donor with multiple sclerosis, enrolled in a pregnancy study. This chain's CDR3 is CASSIWRIASNQPQHF. DNA for the CDR3: TGTGCCAGTAGTATATGGAGGATTGCTAGCAATCAGCCCCAGCATTTT.